These T cell receptor beta chains were read from a single sample in a study of blood T cell repertoires in COVID-19. Data came from immunoSEQ multiplex PCR; TCRdb stores just in-frame clones and leaves some out. The data contain about 290,000 clones, approximately 86% of them singletons. Sample: peripheral blood. The source is a woman aged 45-59 years with active or convalescent COVID-19. The CDR3 runs from the conserved cysteine through the conserved F or W. Each record gives: V gene, clone size, D gene, CDR3 length, J gene, CDR3 DNA, CDR3 protein. A D gene is named only where the DNA matches it firmly. Only part of the rows carry a size: once, few, many, or a class if the clone is expanded.

>TRBV19|.|.|16|TRBJ2-1
TGTGCCAGTAGTATGACAGGGACTAGCTCCTACAATGAGCAGTTCTTC
CASSMTGTSSYNEQFF
>TRBV27|.|.|14|TRBJ2-5
TGTGCCAGCAGTTTTAGGCGGGTAGGAGAGACCCAGTACTTC
CASSFRRVGETQYF
>TRBV29-1|.|.|15|TRBJ2-3
TGCAGCGTCCGGGACTTCCCCACTGGCACAGATACGCAGTATTTT
CSVRDFPTGTDTQYF
>TRBV10-3|.|TRBD1|14|TRBJ1-3
TGTGCCATCAGCGGGACAGCTTCTGGAAACACCATATATTTT
CAISGTASGNTIYF
>TRBV6-5|.|.|15|TRBJ1-2
TGTGCCAGCAGCCAAGAGGGACTTCGGGTCTATGGCTACACCTTC
CASSQEGLRVYGYTF
>TRBV28|.|.|14|TRBJ1-2
TGTGCCAGCAGTTTAGTTGTAGCTAACTATGGCTACACCTTC
CASSLVVANYGYTF
>TRBV18|.|.|13|TRBJ1-1
TGTGCCAGCTCTCAGGGACTGGTCACTGAAGCTTTCTTT
CASSQGLVTEAFF
>TRBV6-6|once|.|13|TRBJ1-5
TGTGCCAGTATGCCTTGGGGCGATCAGCCCCAGCATTTT
CASMPWGDQPQHF
>TRBV5-4|.|TRBD2|19|TRBJ2-1
TGTGCCAGCAGCTTGGGTTTGACTAGCGATCGAAGCTCCTACAATGAGCAGTTCTTC
CASSLGLTSDRSSYNEQFF
>TRBV7-9|.|TRBD2|17|TRBJ2-1
TGTGCCAGCAGCTTAATCGGACTAGCGGGAGGATACAATGAGCAGTTCTTC
CASSLIGLAGGYNEQFF